One sample yielded the 31 T cell receptor beta chains listed below, sequenced in a study of blood T cell repertoires in COVID-19. Clones were sequenced by immunoSEQ multiplex PCR, and TCRdb holds only the in-frame ones, with some missing. Of 200,000 or so clones detected, roughly 80% appear once; the ten largest clones hold roughly 17%. The sample comprised peripheral blood. These receptors were obtained from a man aged 60-69 years with active or convalescent COVID-19.

This chain connects TRBV6-1 to TRBJ2-7; D perhaps matches TRBD1 (5 bases). The germline V gene has CDR1 MNHNS and CDR2 SASEGT. The germline V and J ends were trimmed by 3 bases and 2 bases, with 11 bases remaining between them. The CDR3 spans 14 residues. The CDR3 bases are TGTGCCAGCAGTGACCAGACAGCCCCCTACGAGCAGTACTTC. This gives the protein CASSDQTAPYEQYF.

The gene calls are TRBV15 and TRBJ2-1; perhaps TRBD1 as D (8 bases). This CDR3 contains 14 residues. V lost 6 bases and J 8 bases, leaving 17 bases between the germline ends. Germline assignment: CDR1 LNHNV and CDR2 YYDKDF (reference sequence). DNA of the CDR3: TGTGCCACCAGATACAGGGGGGGTTTCGATGAGCAGTTCTTC. Residues: CATRYRGGFDEQFF.

This clone was observed a single time. The sample contains more than one DNA sequence encoding this CDR3. This chain joins TRBV18 and TRBJ2-5, with TRBD1 identical over 7 bases. The CDR3 loop spans 14 amino acids. V was clipped by 3 bases and J by 0 bases; unmatched bases: 1. Germline V lookup: CDR1 KGHSH, CDR2 LQKENI. Written as DNA, the CDR3 is TGTGCCAGCTCACCGGGGACAGACCAAGAGACCCAGTACTTC. Its translation: CASSPGTDQETQYF.

Only one count was recorded for this clone. This sequence joins TRBV5-1 and TRBJ2-7; TRBD2 aligns across 7 bases. The CDR3 consists of 16 residues. The ends lost 0 bases at V and 5 bases at J; junction bases unmatched: 11. The germline gives CDR1 SGHRS, CDR2 YFSETQ. The CDR3 DNA reads TGCGCCAGCAGCTTGGATCCGGGAGGAATTAGGAACGAGCAGTACTTC. This gives the protein CASSLDPGGIRNEQYF.

The chain is built from TRBV11-2 and TRBJ2-7; tentative D call: TRBD2 (6 bases). V lost 1 base and J lost 3, with 10 bases in between. The CDR3 extends over 14 amino acids. Germline V CDR1 and CDR2: SGHAT, FQNNGV. CDR3: CASSLGDFYYEQYF. The CDR3 coding sequence is TGTGCCAGCAGCTTAGGGGACTTCTACTACGAGCAGTACTTC.

The CDR3 sequence is CASSRDKSNYGYTF. For the CDR3, the DNA is TGTGCCAGTAGCCGGGACAAATCTAACTATGGCTACACCTTC. The J gene is TRBJ1-2, the V gene TRBV19; D is perhaps TRBD1 (6 bases). Germline-derived CDR1 and CDR2 are LNHDA and SQIVND (reference sequence). This CDR3 is 14 amino acids long. V lost 6 bases to trimming and J lost 0 bases, with 11 bases between them.

V and J are TRBV9 and TRBJ2-3; weak D call: TRBD2 (6 bases). This CDR3 is 14 amino acids long. Trimming pared 4 bases from V and 0 bases from J, leaving 9 bases between. CDR1 SGDLS and CDR2 YYNGEE come from the germline V gene. CDR3 region: CASSPGLSTDTQYF. The CDR3 bases are TGTGCCAGCAGCCCGGGACTTAGCACAGATACGCAGTATTTT.

CDR3 region: CASSFSDPGRQPQHF. CDR3 bases: TGTGCCAGCAGCTTTTCGGACCCCGGGAGGCAGCCCCAGCATTTT. The rearrangement joins TRBV5-8 to TRBJ1-5, with D uncertain. Trimming took 2 bases from V and 7 from J, leaving 16 bases between them. Germline V lookup: CDR1 SGHTS, CDR2 YDEGEE. The CDR3 spans 15 residues.

The chain is built from TRBV5-6 and TRBJ1-2, with D uncertain. Per germline, CDR1 SGHDT and CDR2 YYEEEE. The CDR3 is 14 amino acids. Trimming removed 3 bases from V and 7 bases from J, with 16 bases in between. The CDR3 protein is CASSSTGEPPGYTF. DNA of the CDR3: TGTGCCAGCAGCTCCACCGGGGAGCCCCCTGGCTACACCTTC.

The gene calls are TRBV27 and TRBJ2-3; no clear D gene. The germline V gene encodes CDR1 MNHEY and CDR2 SMNVEV (reference sequence). The V and J ends lost 4 bases and 5 bases respectively, with 10 bases between them. This CDR3 spans 13 amino acids. The CDR3 DNA is TGTGCCAGCAGTTCCGAGGTGGGAGATACGCAGTATTTT. Amino acid sequence: CASSSEVGDTQYF.

A remark on this clone: The sample holds other DNA sequences that translate to the same CDR3. The rearrangement joins TRBV6-5 to TRBJ2-7; 8 bases map to TRBD1. This CDR3 region has 13 residues. J was trimmed by 2 bases and V by 11 bases; bases with no gene match: 8. CDR1 is MNHEY and CDR2 is SVGAGI in the germline V gene. CDR3 DNA sequence: TGTGCCGGAACCGGGACAGGAACCTACGAGCAGTACTTC. Amino acids: CAGTGTGTYEQYF.

V is TRBV19 and J is TRBJ1-2, with 10 bases aligning to TRBD1. The V gene's germline CDR1 is LNHDA and CDR2 SQIVND (reference sequence). After removal of 6 bases from V and 8 bases from J, the junction contained 6 bases not matched to a gene. This CDR3 comprises 13 residues. The CDR3 region is CASSLGQGSGYTF. CDR3 nucleotide sequence: TGTGCCAGTAGCTTGGGACAGGGGAGCGGCTACACCTTC.

The chain combines TRBV19 with TRBJ2-7; 14 nucleotides line up with TRBD2. The length of the CDR3 is 17 residues. Looked up from germline, CDR1 is LNHDA and CDR2 is SQIVND (reference sequence). With V trimmed by 8 bases and J by 1 base, 10 bases remained unmatched. CDR3 sequence reads: CASRAGTSGSKSYEQYF. Here the CDR3 DNA reads TGTGCCAGTCGCGCGGGGACTAGCGGGAGTAAATCCTACGAGCAGTACTTC.

The V gene is TRBV5-4, the J gene TRBJ2-5, with 7 bases aligning to TRBD2. The J segment lost 2 bases and the V segment lost 0 bases, leaving 4 bases of the junction unmatched. The CDR3 contains 15 residues. Germline lookup yields CDR1 SGHNT and CDR2 YYREEE (reference sequence). This chain's CDR3 is CASSLASGVQETQYF. CDR3 sequence (DNA): TGTGCCAGCAGCTTGGCTAGCGGAGTTCAAGAGACCCAGTACTTC.

This clone has a count of ten or more. This chain joins TRBV18 and TRBJ2-5, with TRBD1 identical over 10 bases. The CDR3 covers 14 residues. Germline values: CDR1 KGHSH, CDR2 LQKENI. The junction had 3 bases not matched to a gene; V was cut back by 3 bases and J by 5 bases. The CDR3 is CASSPADRGETQYF. The CDR3 DNA reads as TGTGCCAGCTCACCTGCGGACAGGGGGGAGACCCAGTACTTC.

The V call is TRBV6-2 or TRBV6-3, the J call TRBJ2-3; D is perhaps TRBD1 (5 bases). Germline CDR1 and CDR2: MNHEY and SVGEGT. The germline V and J ends were trimmed by 1 base and 5 bases, with 19 bases remaining between them. The length of the CDR3 is 17 residues. CDR3 in DNA: TGTGCCAGCAGTTACTTAGGACAAACGCTCTCGGGAGATACGCAGTATTTT. This gives the protein CASSYLGQTLSGDTQYF.

The rearrangement uses TRBV7-8 and TRBJ1-6, with D unclear. The CDR3 length is 14 residues. Germline CDR1 reads SGHVS; CDR2 reads FQNEAQ. The germline V and J ends were trimmed by 4 bases and 9 bases, with 13 bases remaining between them. The CDR3 DNA sequence: TGTGCCAGCAGCTACCGAGATATCGGTTCACCCCTCCACTTT. This gives the protein CASSYRDIGSPLHF.

The chain combines TRBV19 with TRBJ2-3; D unclear. The CDR3 length is 14 residues. V shed 0 bases and J shed 4 bases, with 8 bases lying between them. Germline V gene data show CDR1 as LNHDA and CDR2 as SQIVND (reference sequence). The CDR3: CASSIEEVADTQYF. Written as DNA, the CDR3 is TGTGCCAGTAGTATAGAAGAAGTAGCAGATACGCAGTATTTT. Using reference TRBV19 and TRBJ2-3 for the parts outside the CDR3, the full variable domain is DGGITQSPKYLFRKEGQNVTLSCEQNLNHDAMYWYRQDPGQGLRLIYYSQIVNDFQKGDIAEGYSVSREKKESFPLTVTSAQKNPTAFYLCASSIEEVADTQYFGPGTRLTVL.

The V and J genes are TRBV7-2 and TRBJ1-5; a weak D match, TRBD1 (5 bases). Trimming took off 1 base at V and 0 bases at J, with 7 bases between the two ends. Germline loops: CDR1 SGHTA, CDR2 FQGNSA. The CDR3 is 15 amino acids. CDR3 amino acids: CASSLEGLSNQPQHF. CDR3 bases: TGTGCCAGCAGCTTAGAGGGACTTAGCAATCAGCCCCAGCATTTT.

The chain combines TRBV29-1 with TRBJ2-1; TRBD2 agrees at 12 bases. V was clipped by 8 bases and J by 8 bases; unmatched bases: 10. This CDR3 has 14 residues. The germline CDR1 and CDR2 sequences are SQVTM and ANQGSEA. This CDR3 is CSTEGLAGGDEQFF. DNA of the CDR3: TGCAGCACGGAGGGACTAGCGGGCGGGGATGAGCAGTTCTTC.

V and J are TRBV2 and TRBJ1-1; D unclear. Germline CDR1 is SNHLY and CDR2 is FYNNEI. The germline V and J ends were trimmed by 7 bases and 1 base, with 13 bases remaining between them. CDR3 size: 14 residues. The CDR3 protein is CASKELQTNTEAFF. The CDR3 DNA reads as TGTGCCAGCAAAGAGCTACAGACGAACACTGAAGCTTTCTTT.

The chain links TRBV24-1 to TRBJ2-1, with 14 positions matching TRBD2. This CDR3 has 17 amino acids. The germline gives CDR1 KGHDR, CDR2 SFDVKD. Trimming took 5 bases from V and 8 from J; bases not matched to a gene: 10. The DNA of the CDR3 is TGTGCCACCAGTGGCCGGGGACTAGCGGGAGACAGCGATGAGCAGTTCTTC. Protein sequence: CATSGRGLAGDSDEQFF.

The V call is TRBV28, the J call TRBJ2-2, with 8 positions matching TRBD2. The CDR3 is 16 residues long. Germline assignment: CDR1 MDHEN and CDR2 SYDVKM. The J segment lost 3 bases and the V segment lost 5 bases, leaving 8 bases of the junction unmatched. The CDR3 coding sequence is TGTGCCAGCAGTCAGAGCGGGAGCGGGGACACCGGGGAGCTGTTTTTT. It codes for CASSQSGSGDTGELFF.

The chain employs TRBV5-1 and TRBJ2-3; 8 bases are a match to TRBD2. The CDR3 runs 16 residues. Germline CDR1 is SGHRS and CDR2 is YFSETQ. Trimming at V came to 4 bases and at J to 1 base, leaving 8 bases not matched to a gene. CDR3 DNA: TGCGCCAGCAGCCTAGACGGAGCGGGAGGCACAGATACGCAGTATTTT. Translating gives CASSLDGAGGTDTQYF.

J is TRBJ1-1 and V is TRBV28, with TRBD1 matching 9 bases. V lost 5 bases, J lost 4 bases, and 8 bases stayed unmatched. CDR1 is MDHEN, CDR2 SYDVKM, per germline. The CDR3 sequence is 15 residues long. The CDR3 region has the DNA TGTGCCAGCAGTCTCAACAGGGGGCGGGCCACTGAAGCTTTCTTT. It specifies CASSLNRGRATEAFF.

The gene calls are TRBV28 and TRBJ1-5; TRBD1 might be the D (5 bases). The length of the CDR3 is 12 residues. The germline V gene has CDR1 MDHEN and CDR2 SYDVKM. V lost 10 bases and J lost 4, with 11 bases in between. CDR3 nucleotide sequence: TGTGCCACCACAGGTTTAAATCAGCCCCAGCATTTT. This codes for CATTGLNQPQHF.

This rearrangement joins TRBV11-2 to TRBJ1-4; perhaps TRBD1 as D (5 bases). Trimming removed 5 bases at V and 13 bases at J, with 14 bases between. Germline V gives CDR1 SGHAT, CDR2 FQNNGV. This CDR3 is 12 amino acids long. The CDR3 DNA follows: TGTGCCAGCAGCGGTCGACAGTTGGGACTGTTTTTT. Amino acid sequence: CASSGRQLGLFF. Full variable domain (remainder filled in from reference TRBV11-2 and TRBJ1-4): EAGVAQSPRYKIIEKRQSVAFWCNPISGHATLYWYQQILGQGPKLLIQFQNNGVVDDSQLPKDRFSAERLKGVDSTLKIQPAKLEDSAVYLCASSGRQLGLFFGSGTQLSVL.

CDR3: CASSPTDQGGQYF. CDR3 DNA sequence: TGTGCCAGTAGCCCTACCGACCAGGGAGGTCAGTACTTC. The rearrangement links TRBV19 to TRBJ2-4; tentatively, D is TRBD2 (6 bases). Trimming took off 6 bases at V and 12 bases at J, with 18 bases between the two ends. CDR3 length: 13 residues. The germline V gene has CDR1 LNHDA and CDR2 SQIVND (reference sequence).

The sample holds a few counts of this clone. The J gene is TRBJ2-2, the V gene TRBV28, with D possibly matching TRBD2 (5 bases). V was pared by 7 bases and J by 7 bases, with 22 bases between. CDR1 and CDR2 from the germline V gene are MDHEN and SYDVKM. CDR3 length: 16 amino acids. Written as DNA, the CDR3 is TGTGCCAGCAATCCGCACGGGGAAGGGCTCGACGGGGAGCTGTTTTTT. This codes for CASNPHGEGLDGELFF.

This chain connects TRBV7-6 to TRBJ1-1, with D possibly being TRBD1 (6 bases). Germline loops: CDR1 SGHVS, CDR2 FNYEAQ. CDR3 size: 13 residues. V lost 1 base and J lost 8, with 11 bases in between. CDR3 DNA sequence: TGTGCCAGCAGCTTAGGGGGAGGGACAGAAGCTTTCTTT. This sequence encodes CASSLGGGTEAFF.

V is TRBV28 and J is TRBJ1-3, with 9 bases identical to TRBD1. Germline CDR1 MDHEN, CDR2 SYDVKM. Trimming at V came to 6 bases and at J to 1 base, leaving 7 bases not matched to a gene. The CDR3 loop spans 16 amino acids. CDR3 nucleotides: TGTGCCAGCAGGCCGCCCGGGACAGGGTCTGGAAACACCATATATTTT. This gives the protein CASRPPGTGSGNTIYF.